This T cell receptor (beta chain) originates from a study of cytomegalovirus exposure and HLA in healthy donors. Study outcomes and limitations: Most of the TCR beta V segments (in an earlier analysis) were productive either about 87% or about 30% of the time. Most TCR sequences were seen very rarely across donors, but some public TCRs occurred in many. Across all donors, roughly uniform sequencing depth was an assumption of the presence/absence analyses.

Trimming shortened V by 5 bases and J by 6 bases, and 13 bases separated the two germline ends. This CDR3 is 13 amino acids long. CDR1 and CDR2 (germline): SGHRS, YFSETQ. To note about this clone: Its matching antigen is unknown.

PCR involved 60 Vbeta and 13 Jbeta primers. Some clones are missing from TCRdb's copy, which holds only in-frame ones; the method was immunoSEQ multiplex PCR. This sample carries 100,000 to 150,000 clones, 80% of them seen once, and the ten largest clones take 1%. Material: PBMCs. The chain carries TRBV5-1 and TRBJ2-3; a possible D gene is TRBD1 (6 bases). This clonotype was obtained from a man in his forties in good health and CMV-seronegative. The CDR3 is CASRRAGEDTQYF. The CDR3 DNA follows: TGCGCCAGCAGGAGGGCAGGGGAGGATACGCAGTATTTT.